Shown below are 2 T cell receptor beta chains from a single sample sequenced in a study of metastatic and nonmetastatic thyroid tumors. Through MiXCR, TCRdb re-clonotyped the PCR reads. Altogether more than 6,000 clones are present, roughly 29% being singletons, with the ten largest covering 13%. Each patient went into thyroid surgery without having received any treatment. The sequenced sample consisted of adjacent normal tissue. The receptors were sampled from a female donor with papillary thyroid cancer or a benign thyroid nodule (not recorded which). Some clones in this sample may be carry-over from other donors' samples.

The genes are TRBV11-2 and TRBJ2-5, with 7 nucleotides matching TRBD1. Germline V CDR1 and CDR2: SGHAT, FQNNGV. This CDR3 contains 12 residues. The V and J ends lost 8 bases and 2 bases, in that order; junction bases with no gene match: 2. CDR3 coding DNA: TGTGCCAGCTCGGGACAGCAAGAGACCCAGTACTTC. It codes for CASSGQQETQYF.

This clone was found a few times. The chain uses TRBV6-1 and TRBJ2-7; 12 bases align to TRBD2. V was pared by 6 bases and J by 4 bases, with 4 bases of the junction left unmatched. CDR3 length: 14 residues. From germline, CDR1 is MNHNS and CDR2 SASEGT. CDR3 DNA sequence: TGTGCCAGCAGGCCGACTAGCGGGAGATACGAGCAGTACTTC. Translating it yields CASRPTSGRYEQYF.